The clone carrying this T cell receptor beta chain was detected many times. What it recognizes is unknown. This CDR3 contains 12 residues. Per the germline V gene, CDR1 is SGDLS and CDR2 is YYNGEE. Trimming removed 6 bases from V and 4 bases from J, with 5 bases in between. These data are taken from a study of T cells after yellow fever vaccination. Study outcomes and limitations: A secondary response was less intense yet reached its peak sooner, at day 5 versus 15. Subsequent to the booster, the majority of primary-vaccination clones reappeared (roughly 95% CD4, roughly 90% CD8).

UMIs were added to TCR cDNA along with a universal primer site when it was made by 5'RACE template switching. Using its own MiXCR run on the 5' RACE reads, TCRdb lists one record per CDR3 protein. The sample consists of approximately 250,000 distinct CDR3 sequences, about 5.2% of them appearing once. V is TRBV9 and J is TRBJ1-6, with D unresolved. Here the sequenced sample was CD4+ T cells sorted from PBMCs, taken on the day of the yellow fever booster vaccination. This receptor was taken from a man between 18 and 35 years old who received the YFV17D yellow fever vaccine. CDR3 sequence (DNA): TGTGCCAGCAAAAATTATAATTCACCCCTCCACTTT. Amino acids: CASKNYNSPLHF. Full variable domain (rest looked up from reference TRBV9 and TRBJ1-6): DSGVTQTPKHLITATGQRVTLRCSPRSGDLSVYWYQQSLDQGLQFLIQYYNGEERAKGNILERFSAQQFPDLHSELNLSSLELGDSALYFCASKNYNSPLHFGNGTRLTVT.